Listed below are T cell receptor beta chains from one sample, sequenced in a study of Ad26.COV2.S vaccination and SARS-CoV-2 variants. Sequencing was performed with immunoSEQ multiplex PCR; in TCRdb, only in-frame clones are kept and a portion is missing. The repertoire includes 350,000 to 500,000 clones, 90% of them detected once, and under 4.5% sits in the top ten. The source material was peripheral blood, sampled in a trial of Ad26.COV2.S vaccine versus placebo. The receptor set was obtained from a person aged 18-65 years who received the Ad26.COV2.S COVID-19 vaccine or a placebo. Both conserved end residues are part of each CDR3. Each record gives: V gene, D gene, clone size, J gene, CDR3 DNA, CDR3 protein. The D gene is left open where the match is weak. Clone size is stated in some rows and not others, as once, few, many or a class when expanded.

V gene: TRBV28
D gene: .
clone size: .
J gene: TRBJ2-1
CDR3 DNA: TGTGCCAGCCATAGCCGCCCATGGTTCTACAATGAGCAGTTCTTC
CDR3 protein: CASHSRPWFYNEQFF

V gene: TRBV7-9
D gene: .
clone size: .
J gene: TRBJ1-2
CDR3 DNA: TGTGCCAGCAGCTGGAGCTATGGCTACACCTTC
CDR3 protein: CASSWSYGYTF

V gene: TRBV28
D gene: .
clone size: .
J gene: TRBJ2-7
CDR3 DNA: TGTGCCAGCAGTTTCTCGGTAGGCCGGCGGTCCTACGAGCAGTACTTC
CDR3 protein: CASSFSVGRRSYEQYF

V gene: TRBV27
D gene: TRBD1
clone size: .
J gene: TRBJ1-3
CDR3 DNA: TGTGCCAGCAGTTTCGGGGGGACAGGCTTCTCTGGAAACACCATATATTTT
CDR3 protein: CASSFGGTGFSGNTIYF

V gene: TRBV11-2
D gene: TRBD1
clone size: .
J gene: TRBJ2-7
CDR3 DNA: TGTGCCAGCAGTTTTACCGGGACAGGGGAAATCGAGCAGTACTTC
CDR3 protein: CASSFTGTGEIEQYF

V gene: TRBV11-2
D gene: .
clone size: .
J gene: TRBJ2-7
CDR3 DNA: TGTGCCAGCAGCTTAGGTCGTAGTGCGGCCTACGAGCAGTACTTC
CDR3 protein: CASSLGRSAAYEQYF

V gene: TRBV9
D gene: TRBD1
clone size: .
J gene: TRBJ1-6
CDR3 DNA: TGTGCCAGCAGCCCCCCGGGACAGGGGATTTCACCCCTCCACTTT
CDR3 protein: CASSPPGQGISPLHF

V gene: TRBV7-8
D gene: .
clone size: .
J gene: TRBJ1-1
CDR3 DNA: TGTGCCAGCAGCTTAGTCCTCTTCGGGGGAGAAGCTTTCTTT
CDR3 protein: CASSLVLFGGEAFF

V gene: TRBV29-1
D gene: TRBD1
clone size: .
J gene: TRBJ2-7
CDR3 DNA: TGCAGCGCTGGGACAGGGGGCAACGAGCAGTACTTC
CDR3 protein: CSAGTGGNEQYF

V gene: TRBV5-6
D gene: TRBD1
clone size: .
J gene: TRBJ2-1
CDR3 DNA: TGTGCCAGCAGTTCCCCGGGACAGGGGGCCTCATATGAGCAGTTCTTC
CDR3 protein: CASSSPGQGASYEQFF

V gene: TRBV27
D gene: .
clone size: once
J gene: TRBJ2-3
CDR3 DNA: TGTGCCAGCAGTTTCGCGGGGACGGCAGATACGCAGTATTTT
CDR3 protein: CASSFAGTADTQYF

V gene: TRBV19
D gene: .
clone size: many
J gene: TRBJ2-7
CDR3 DNA: TGTGCCAGTAGTATAGGGCAGGACGGCTCCTACGAGCAGTACTTC
CDR3 protein: CASSIGQDGSYEQYF

V gene: TRBV4-1
D gene: .
clone size: .
J gene: TRBJ2-5
CDR3 DNA: TGCGCCAGCAGCCAAGAGGGCTTAGCCACTGGAGAGACCCAGTACTTC
CDR3 protein: CASSQEGLATGETQYF

V gene: TRBV19
D gene: .
clone size: .
J gene: TRBJ1-4
CDR3 DNA: TGTGCCAGTAGGAATTACCGGGACAATGCGGAAAAACTGTTTTTT
CDR3 protein: CASRNYRDNAEKLFF

V gene: TRBV7-9
D gene: TRBD1
clone size: .
J gene: TRBJ1-2
CDR3 DNA: TGTGCCAGCAGCTTGTATCCAGGGGGATATGGCTACACCTTC
CDR3 protein: CASSLYPGGYGYTF

V gene: TRBV7-9
D gene: .
clone size: .
J gene: TRBJ1-1
CDR3 DNA: TGTGCCAGCAGCAACAGGGAGAACACTGAAGCTTTCTTT
CDR3 protein: CASSNRENTEAFF

V gene: TRBV7-2
D gene: .
clone size: once
J gene: TRBJ1-2
CDR3 DNA: TGTGCCAGCAGCTTAGCAGGGATCGGCTACACCTTC
CDR3 protein: CASSLAGIGYTF

V gene: TRBV19
D gene: .
clone size: .
J gene: TRBJ1-1
CDR3 DNA: TGTGCCAGTAGTATAGGGGGTGTCGGCACTGAAGCTTTCTTT
CDR3 protein: CASSIGGVGTEAFF

V gene: TRBV27
D gene: .
clone size: .
J gene: TRBJ2-7
CDR3 DNA: TGTGCCAGCAGTTTAGGTCCCACCTACGAGCAGTACTTC
CDR3 protein: CASSLGPTYEQYF

V gene: TRBV5-5
D gene: TRBD2
clone size: .
J gene: TRBJ2-7
CDR3 DNA: TGTGCCAGCAGCTTGGGACTAGCGGGAGCCGCGGCCTACGAGCAGTACTTC
CDR3 protein: CASSLGLAGAAAYEQYF

V gene: TRBV5-8
D gene: TRBD2
clone size: .
J gene: TRBJ2-1
CDR3 DNA: TGTGCCAGCAGCTTGGGGCGGGAGGGATACAATGAGCAGTTCTTC
CDR3 protein: CASSLGREGYNEQFF

V gene: TRBV7-9
D gene: .
clone size: .
J gene: TRBJ2-1
CDR3 DNA: TGTGCCAGCAGCTTTGACAGAAGCTCCTACAATGAGCAGTTCTTC
CDR3 protein: CASSFDRSSYNEQFF

V gene: TRBV30
D gene: .
clone size: .
J gene: TRBJ1-5
CDR3 DNA: TGTGCCTGGAGTGTAGGGCCAGGGATGAATCAGCCCCAGCATTTT
CDR3 protein: CAWSVGPGMNQPQHF

V gene: TRBV11-1
D gene: .
clone size: .
J gene: TRBJ1-2
CDR3 DNA: TGTGCCAGCAGCCCGGATCGGGGGTACTATGGCTACACCTTC
CDR3 protein: CASSPDRGYYGYTF

V gene: TRBV6-5
D gene: .
clone size: .
J gene: TRBJ1-2
CDR3 DNA: TGTGCCAGCAGTCGAGGAGGGGACGGCTACACCTTC
CDR3 protein: CASSRGGDGYTF

V gene: TRBV15
D gene: TRBD1
clone size: .
J gene: TRBJ2-5
CDR3 DNA: TGTGCCACCAGCAGGGACAGGGCTGAGACCCAGTACTTC
CDR3 protein: CATSRDRAETQYF

V gene: TRBV30
D gene: TRBD2
clone size: .
J gene: TRBJ2-7
CDR3 DNA: TGTGCCTGGCAACACGGGACTACCTACGAGCAGTACTTC
CDR3 protein: CAWQHGTTYEQYF

V gene: TRBV5-5
D gene: TRBD2
clone size: .
J gene: TRBJ2-3
CDR3 DNA: TGTGCCAGCAGCACCGGGACTAGCGGGACGATGGATACGCAGTATTTT
CDR3 protein: CASSTGTSGTMDTQYF

V gene: TRBV19
D gene: .
clone size: .
J gene: TRBJ2-7
CDR3 DNA: TGTGCCAGTAGTCCCAGGGGTACCTCCTACGAGCAGTACTTC
CDR3 protein: CASSPRGTSYEQYF

V gene: TRBV6-2/TRBV6-3
D gene: .
clone size: .
J gene: TRBJ1-2
CDR3 DNA: TGTGCCAGCAGCCCTACAACACCCTATGGCTACACCTTC
CDR3 protein: CASSPTTPYGYTF

V gene: TRBV24-1
D gene: .
clone size: .
J gene: TRBJ2-3
CDR3 DNA: TGTGCCACCAGTGCAGGTGTGAGCACAGATACGCAGTATTTT
CDR3 protein: CATSAGVSTDTQYF

V gene: TRBV27
D gene: TRBD1
clone size: .
J gene: TRBJ2-7
CDR3 DNA: TGTGCCAGCAGTTTAAATCGGGACAGAACCTACGAGCAGTACTTC
CDR3 protein: CASSLNRDRTYEQYF

V gene: TRBV24-1
D gene: TRBD1
clone size: once
J gene: TRBJ2-3
CDR3 DNA: TGTGCCACCAGTGGGACAGGGGACACAGATACGCAGTATTTT
CDR3 protein: CATSGTGDTDTQYF

V gene: TRBV27
D gene: .
clone size: .
J gene: TRBJ1-1
CDR3 DNA: TGTGCCAGCAGTTTCTACAGGGTCACTGAAGCTTTCTTT
CDR3 protein: CASSFYRVTEAFF

V gene: TRBV7-2
D gene: .
clone size: .
J gene: TRBJ2-7
CDR3 DNA: TGTGCCAGCAGCTCGGGACTTGCTCCCTACGAGCAGTACTTC
CDR3 protein: CASSSGLAPYEQYF

V gene: TRBV5-1
D gene: TRBD1
clone size: .
J gene: TRBJ2-7
CDR3 DNA: TGCGCCAGCAGCCCCTGGACAGGCCCCTACGAGCAGTACTTC
CDR3 protein: CASSPWTGPYEQYF

V gene: TRBV5-1
D gene: TRBD2
clone size: once
J gene: TRBJ2-7
CDR3 DNA: TGCGCCAGCAGGGAGGGGACTAGCGGCACCTACGAGCAGTACTTC
CDR3 protein: CASREGTSGTYEQYF

V gene: TRBV11-2
D gene: .
clone size: .
J gene: TRBJ1-4
CDR3 DNA: TGTGCCAGCAGCTTAACTGGGCAGGGCGGTGAAAAACTGTTTTTT
CDR3 protein: CASSLTGQGGEKLFF

V gene: TRBV6-1
D gene: .
clone size: .
J gene: TRBJ1-3
CDR3 DNA: TGTGCCAGCAGTGAATCAGGGGGAAACACCATATATTTT
CDR3 protein: CASSESGGNTIYF

V gene: TRBV28
D gene: TRBD2
clone size: .
J gene: TRBJ2-7
CDR3 DNA: TGTGCCAGCAGTTTAGGCGGACTAGCGGGAGGGCCCAAGTACGAGCAGTACTTC
CDR3 protein: CASSLGGLAGGPKYEQYF

V gene: TRBV7-9
D gene: .
clone size: .
J gene: TRBJ1-1
CDR3 DNA: TGTGCCAGCAGCTTATCCCCGACCGAGAACACTGAAGCTTTCTTT
CDR3 protein: CASSLSPTENTEAFF

V gene: TRBV13
D gene: TRBD2
clone size: .
J gene: TRBJ2-5
CDR3 DNA: TGTGCCAGCACCTTCGGGCGGGAGGGCAAGGAGACCCAGTACTTC
CDR3 protein: CASTFGREGKETQYF

V gene: TRBV28
D gene: TRBD2
clone size: .
J gene: TRBJ2-2
CDR3 DNA: TGTGCCAGCAGTTTCGGCGGGAGGTTTCTAACCGGGGAGCTGTTTTTT
CDR3 protein: CASSFGGRFLTGELFF

V gene: TRBV6-5
D gene: .
clone size: .
J gene: TRBJ2-5
CDR3 DNA: TGTGCCAGCCTCCGCGGCGGTCGGTCTCTGGAGACCCAGTACTTC
CDR3 protein: CASLRGGRSLETQYF

V gene: TRBV28
D gene: .
clone size: .
J gene: TRBJ2-3
CDR3 DNA: TGTGCCAGCAGCTCCCGGATTTTGGGGGTCGCGGCAGATACGCAGTATTTT
CDR3 protein: CASSSRILGVAADTQYF